One and the same sample provided the 8 T cell receptor beta chains below, sequenced in a study of regulatory T cells in long-lasting Graves disease. Indicated time point: newly diagnosed GD, antithyroid drugs for less than 3 months. After RNA was extracted from PBMCs, the TCR library was made from it. iRepertoire HTBI primers and Arm-PCR of CDR3 regions built TCR beta libraries. Each CDR3 protein is one row after TCRdb ran MiXCR on the multiplex PCR reads. The sample lists about 500,000 distinct CDR3 sequences; roughly 17% were seen once. This sample also belongs to another study, concerning T cells in Graves' hyperthyroidism and ophthalmopathy.

The sample here was peripheral blood mononuclear cells (PBMCs), taken at new diagnosis, from a patient treated with antithyroid drugs. All receptors derive from a man aged 40-49 years with Graves disease.

At least ten counts were recorded for this clonotype. This chain uses TRBV9 with TRBJ1-4; D is unclear. This CDR3 is 16 amino acids long. V shed 3 bases and J shed 7 bases, with 19 bases lying between them. The germline CDR1 and CDR2 sequences are SGDLS and YYNGEE. The CDR3 region has the DNA TGTGCCAGCAGCGGCTCCCGGACGGCTACTGGTGAAAAACTGTTTTTT. Protein sequence: CASSGSRTATGEKLFF. Supplemented by reference TRBV9 and TRBJ1-4, the full variable domain reads DSGVTQTPKHLITATGQRVTLRCSPRSGDLSVYWYQQSLDQGLQFLIQYYNGEERAKGNILERFSAQQFPDLHSELNLSSLELGDSALYFCASSGSRTATGEKLFFGSGTQLSVL.

This clonotype was found many times. The chain uses TRBV24-1 and TRBJ2-7; 9 bases are shared with TRBD1. This CDR3 contains 16 residues. V lost 3 bases, J lost 3 bases, and 8 bases stayed unmatched. Germline values: CDR1 KGHDR, CDR2 SFDVKD. The CDR3 loop is CATSDHGQGKGYEQYF. For the CDR3, the DNA is TGTGCCACCAGTGATCATGGACAGGGGAAAGGCTACGAGCAGTACTTC.

At least ten counts were recorded for this clonotype. The rearrangement uses TRBV28 and TRBJ2-1; a possible D gene is TRBD2 (7 bases). V lost 8 bases and J lost 0, with 14 bases in between. CDR3 length: 15 amino acids. CDR1 is MDHEN and CDR2 is SYDVKM in the germline V gene. This CDR3 reads CASLGAGDSYNEQFF. CDR3 DNA: TGTGCCAGCTTGGGGGCGGGGGACTCCTACAATGAGCAGTTCTTC.

This chain links TRBV11-2 with TRBJ2-3; D unclear. V was clipped by 5 bases and J by 2 bases, with 11 bases between them. The CDR3 runs to 14 residues. CDR1 and CDR2 from the germline V gene are SGHAT and FQNNGV. CDR3 in DNA: TGTGCCAGCAGCCAAGCAGGAGCCACAGATACGCAGTATTTT. It yields the protein CASSQAGATDTQYF.

This clonotype was observed many times. The rearrangement uses TRBV10-1 and TRBJ2-7, with D perhaps being TRBD1 or TRBD2 (5 bases each). V lost 5 bases and J 4 bases, leaving 15 bases between the germline ends. The CDR3 runs to 14 residues. Looked up from germline, CDR1 is WNHNN and CDR2 is SYGVQD (reference sequence). The CDR3 DNA is TGCGCCAGCAGTTCCGGGACGGAGGCGTACGAGCAGTACTTC. Protein sequence: CASSSGTEAYEQYF.

A few counts support this clonotype. This rearrangement joins TRBV7-9 to TRBJ2-2; TRBD2 might be the D (6 bases). Germline values: CDR1 SEHNR, CDR2 FQNEAQ (reference sequence). Trimming removed 7 bases from V and 3 bases from J, with 12 bases in between. This CDR3 has 14 residues. CDR3 region: CASMGGEDTGELFF. CDR3 coding DNA: TGTGCCAGCATGGGGGGAGAGGACACCGGGGAGCTGTTTTTT.

Many counts were recorded for this clonotype. The chain uses TRBV9 and TRBJ1-1, with TRBD1 identical over 8 bases. This CDR3 comprises 15 residues. V lost 3 bases and J lost 8; bases outside the gene matches: 12. From germline, CDR1 is SGDLS and CDR2 YYNGEE. Here the CDR3 DNA reads TGTGCCAGCAGCGCCGACAGTCAGGGGGCTTTAGAAGCTTTCTTT. It specifies CASSADSQGALEAFF.

At least ten counts were recorded for this clonotype. The chain links TRBV20-1 to TRBJ2-3; 9 bases map to TRBD2. The CDR3 is 13 amino acids. Per the germline V gene, CDR1 is DFQATT and CDR2 is SNEGSKA (reference sequence). V was clipped by 8 bases and J by 1 base; unmatched bases: 4. CDR3 region: CSPTSGRTDTQYF. The CDR3 DNA sequence: TGCAGTCCTACTAGCGGGCGCACAGATACGCAGTATTTT.